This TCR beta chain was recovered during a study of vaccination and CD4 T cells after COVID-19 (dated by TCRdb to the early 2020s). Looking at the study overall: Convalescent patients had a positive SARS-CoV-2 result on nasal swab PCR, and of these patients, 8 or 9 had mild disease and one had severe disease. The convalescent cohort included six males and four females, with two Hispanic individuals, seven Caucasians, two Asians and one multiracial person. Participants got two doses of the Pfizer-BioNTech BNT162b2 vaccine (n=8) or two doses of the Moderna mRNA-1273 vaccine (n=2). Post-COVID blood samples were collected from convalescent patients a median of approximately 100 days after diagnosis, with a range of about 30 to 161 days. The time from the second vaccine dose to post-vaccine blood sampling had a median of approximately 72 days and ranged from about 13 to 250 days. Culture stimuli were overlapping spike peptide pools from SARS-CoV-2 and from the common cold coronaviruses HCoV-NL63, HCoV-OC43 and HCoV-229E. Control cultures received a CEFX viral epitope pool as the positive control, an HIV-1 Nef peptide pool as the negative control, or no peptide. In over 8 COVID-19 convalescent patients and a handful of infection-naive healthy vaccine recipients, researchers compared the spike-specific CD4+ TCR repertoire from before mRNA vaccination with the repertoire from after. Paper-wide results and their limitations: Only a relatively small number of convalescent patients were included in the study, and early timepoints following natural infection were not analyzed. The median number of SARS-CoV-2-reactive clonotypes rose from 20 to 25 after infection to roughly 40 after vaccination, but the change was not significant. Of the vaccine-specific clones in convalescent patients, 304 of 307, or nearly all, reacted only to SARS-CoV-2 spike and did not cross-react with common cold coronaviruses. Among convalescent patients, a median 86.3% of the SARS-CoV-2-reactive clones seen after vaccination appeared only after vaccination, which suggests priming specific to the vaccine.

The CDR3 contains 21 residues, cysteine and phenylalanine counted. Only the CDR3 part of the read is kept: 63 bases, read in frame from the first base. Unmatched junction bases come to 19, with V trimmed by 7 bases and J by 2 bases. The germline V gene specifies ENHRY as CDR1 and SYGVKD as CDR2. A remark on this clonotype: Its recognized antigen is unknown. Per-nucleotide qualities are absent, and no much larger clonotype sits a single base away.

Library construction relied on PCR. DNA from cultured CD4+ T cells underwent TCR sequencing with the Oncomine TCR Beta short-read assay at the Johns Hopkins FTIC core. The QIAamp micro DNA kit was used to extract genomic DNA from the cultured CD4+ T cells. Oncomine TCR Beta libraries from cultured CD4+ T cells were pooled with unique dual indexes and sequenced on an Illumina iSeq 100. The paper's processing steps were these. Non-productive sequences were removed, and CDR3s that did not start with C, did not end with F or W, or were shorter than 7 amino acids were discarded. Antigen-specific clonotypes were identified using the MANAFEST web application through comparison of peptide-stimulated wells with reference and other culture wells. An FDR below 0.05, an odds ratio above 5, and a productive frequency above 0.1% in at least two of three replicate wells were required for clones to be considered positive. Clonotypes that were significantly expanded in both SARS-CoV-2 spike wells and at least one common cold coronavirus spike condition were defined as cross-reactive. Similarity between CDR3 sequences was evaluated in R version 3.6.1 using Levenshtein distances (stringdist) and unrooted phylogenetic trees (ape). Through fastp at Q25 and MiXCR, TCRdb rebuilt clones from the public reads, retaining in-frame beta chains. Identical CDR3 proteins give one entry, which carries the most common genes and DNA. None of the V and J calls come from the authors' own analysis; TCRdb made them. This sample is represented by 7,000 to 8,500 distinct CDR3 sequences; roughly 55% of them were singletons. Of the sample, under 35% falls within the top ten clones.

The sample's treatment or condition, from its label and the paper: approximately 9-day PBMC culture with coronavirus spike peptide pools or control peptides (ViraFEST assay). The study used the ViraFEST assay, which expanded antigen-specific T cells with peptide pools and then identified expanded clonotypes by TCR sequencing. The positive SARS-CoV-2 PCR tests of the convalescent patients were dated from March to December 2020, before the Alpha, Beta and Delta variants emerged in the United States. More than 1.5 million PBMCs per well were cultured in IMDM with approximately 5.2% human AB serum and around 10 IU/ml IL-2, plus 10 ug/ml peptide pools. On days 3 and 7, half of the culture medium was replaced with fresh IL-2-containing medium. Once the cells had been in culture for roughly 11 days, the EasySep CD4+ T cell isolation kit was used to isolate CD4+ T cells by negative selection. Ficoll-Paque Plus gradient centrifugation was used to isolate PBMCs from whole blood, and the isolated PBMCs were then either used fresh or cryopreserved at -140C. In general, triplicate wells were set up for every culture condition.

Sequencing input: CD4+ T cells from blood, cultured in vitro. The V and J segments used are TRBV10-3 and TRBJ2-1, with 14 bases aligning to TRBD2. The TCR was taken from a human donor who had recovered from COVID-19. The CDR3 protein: CAINPLGGLAGGLMTYNEQFF. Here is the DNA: TGTGCCATCAACCCCTTGGGAGGACTAGCGGGAGGCCTTATGACCTACAATGAGCAGTTCTTC.